The clone carrying this T cell receptor (beta chain) was seen at least ten times. The presence of a unique molecular identifier marked each TCR cDNA molecule. In TCRdb, the 5' RACE reads were re-called with MiXCR into one record per CDR3 protein. The table has some 38,000 distinct CDR3 sequences, around 3.1% seen once. The sample comes from a study of spatial heterogeneity in lung cancer. Noted time point: sample taken at primary tumor resection. J lost 6 bases, V lost 8 bases, and 6 bases had no gene match. Germline values: CDR1 MDHEN, CDR2 SYDVKM. This CDR3 region has 13 residues. V gene TRBV28 combines with J gene TRBJ2-3; 9 bases agree with TRBD2. This material consisted of normal lung tissue next to the tumor, taken at surgery. The sequence came from a male donor with early-stage non-small cell lung cancer. The CDR3 DNA reads TGTGCCAGCGCGGCGGGAGGGGAGGATACGCAGTATTTT. It specifies CASAAGGEDTQYF.